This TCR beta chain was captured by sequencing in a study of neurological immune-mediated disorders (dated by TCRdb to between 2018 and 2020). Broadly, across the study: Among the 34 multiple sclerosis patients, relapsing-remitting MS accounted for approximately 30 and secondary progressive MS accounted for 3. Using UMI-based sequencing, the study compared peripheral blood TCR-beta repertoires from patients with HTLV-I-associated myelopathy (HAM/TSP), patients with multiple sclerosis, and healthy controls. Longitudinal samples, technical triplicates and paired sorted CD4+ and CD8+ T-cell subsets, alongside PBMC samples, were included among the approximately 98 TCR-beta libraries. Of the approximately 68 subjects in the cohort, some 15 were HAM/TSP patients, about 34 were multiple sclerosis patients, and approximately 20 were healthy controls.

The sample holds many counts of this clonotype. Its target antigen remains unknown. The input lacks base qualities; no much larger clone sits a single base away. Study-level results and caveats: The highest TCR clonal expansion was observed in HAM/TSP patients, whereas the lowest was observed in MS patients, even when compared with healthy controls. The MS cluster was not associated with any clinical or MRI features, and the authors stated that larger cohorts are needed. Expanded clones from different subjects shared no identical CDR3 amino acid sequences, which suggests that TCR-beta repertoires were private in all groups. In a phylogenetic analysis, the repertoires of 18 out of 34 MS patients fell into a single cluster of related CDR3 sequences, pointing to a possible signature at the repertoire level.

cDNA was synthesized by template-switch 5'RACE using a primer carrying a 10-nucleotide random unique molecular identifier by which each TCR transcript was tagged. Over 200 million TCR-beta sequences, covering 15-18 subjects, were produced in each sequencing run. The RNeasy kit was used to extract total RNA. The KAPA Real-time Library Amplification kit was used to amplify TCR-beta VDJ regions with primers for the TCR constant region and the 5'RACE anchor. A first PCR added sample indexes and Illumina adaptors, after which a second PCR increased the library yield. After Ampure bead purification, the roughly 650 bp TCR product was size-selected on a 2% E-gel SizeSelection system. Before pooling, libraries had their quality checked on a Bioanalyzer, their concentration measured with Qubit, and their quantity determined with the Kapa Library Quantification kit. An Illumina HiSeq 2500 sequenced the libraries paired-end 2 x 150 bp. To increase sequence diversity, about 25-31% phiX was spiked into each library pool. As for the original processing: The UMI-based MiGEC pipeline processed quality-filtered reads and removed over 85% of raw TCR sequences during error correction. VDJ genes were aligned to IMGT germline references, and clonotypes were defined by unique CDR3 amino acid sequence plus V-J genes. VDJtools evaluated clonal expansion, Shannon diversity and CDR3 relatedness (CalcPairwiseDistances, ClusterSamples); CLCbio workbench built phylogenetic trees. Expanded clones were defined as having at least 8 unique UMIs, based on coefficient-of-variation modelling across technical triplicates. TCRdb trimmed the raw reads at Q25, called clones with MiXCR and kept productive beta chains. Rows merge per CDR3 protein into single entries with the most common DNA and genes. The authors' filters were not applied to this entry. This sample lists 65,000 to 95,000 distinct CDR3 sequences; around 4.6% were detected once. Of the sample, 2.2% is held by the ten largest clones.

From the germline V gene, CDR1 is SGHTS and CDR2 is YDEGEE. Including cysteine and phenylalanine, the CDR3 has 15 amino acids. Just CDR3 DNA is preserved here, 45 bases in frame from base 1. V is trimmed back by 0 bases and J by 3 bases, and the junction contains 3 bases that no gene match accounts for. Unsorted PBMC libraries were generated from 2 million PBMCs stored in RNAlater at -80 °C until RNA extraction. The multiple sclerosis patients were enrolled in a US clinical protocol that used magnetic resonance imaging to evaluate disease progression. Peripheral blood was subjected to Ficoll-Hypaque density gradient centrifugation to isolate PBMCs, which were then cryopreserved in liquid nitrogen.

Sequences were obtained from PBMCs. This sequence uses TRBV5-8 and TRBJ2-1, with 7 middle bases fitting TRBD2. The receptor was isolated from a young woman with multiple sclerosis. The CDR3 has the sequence CASSLVLAVYNEQFF. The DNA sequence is TGTGCCAGCAGCTTGGTCCTAGCGGTCTACAATGAGCAGTTCTTC.